Presented here are 4 T cell receptor beta chains from one specimen sequenced in a study of tumor and adjacent non-tumor tissue in lung cancer. TCRbeta libraries were built with three rounds of nested PCR, modified from ARM-PCR. TCRdb re-called the multiplex PCR reads through MiXCR, storing one row per CDR3 protein. The sample holds over 100,000 distinct CDR3 sequences, roughly 80% seen once. This sample's RNA came from whole unsorted tissue. Source material: lung tumor tissue. The receptors stem from an older woman with non-small cell lung cancer.

In regard to this clonotype: One end of the junction fails to match germline, which may point to a read error. V is TRBV11-2 and J is TRBJ2-7; 8 nucleotides agree with TRBD2. The germline CDR1 and CDR2 sequences are SGHAT and FQNNGV. CDR3 length: 16 residues. The CDR3 reads CASMLGYAGGPYEQYF. The CDR3 nucleotides read TGTGCCAGCATGTTAGGATACGCGGGGGGCCCCTACGAGCAGTATTTC.

Turning to this clonotype: One end of the junction varies from germline; a read error may be responsible. V usage is TRBV20-1 and J usage is TRBJ2-1; D possibly corresponds to TRBD1 (6 bases). This CDR3 is built from 11 residues. Germline CDR1 is DFQATT and CDR2 is SNEGSKA (reference sequence). The CDR3 is CSARQVNEQFF. The CDR3 nucleotides are TGTAGTGCTAGACAGGTCAATGAGCAGTTCTTC.

Comment on this clonotype: The junction does not match germline at one end; this may be a read error. The CDR3 loop reads CASSRGGGGLQEAQYF. Written as DNA, the CDR3 is TGTGCTAGCAGCCGAGGCGGGGGCGGCCTCCAAGAGGCCCAGTACTTC. V gene TRBV11-1 combines with J gene TRBJ2-5; D perhaps matches TRBD2 (7 bases). Germline assignment: CDR1 SGHAT and CDR2 FQDESV (reference sequence). The CDR3 is made up of 16 amino acids. Together with reference TRBV11-1 and TRBJ2-5, the CDR3 gives the full variable domain: EAEVAQSPRYKITEKSQAVAFWCDPISGHATLYWYRQILGQGPELLVQFQDESVVDDSQLPKDRFSAERLKGVDSTLKIQPAELGDSAMYLCASSRGGGGLQEAQYFGPGTRLLVL.

Of note for this clonotype: Because it lacks the conserved phenylalanine or tryptophan at the end, this CDR3 is likely a read error. The gene calls are TRBV6-5 and TRBJ2-1, with TRBD2 identical over 10 bases. The length of the CDR3 is 14 residues. J gave up 8 bases and V 8 bases, and 9 bases lay outside the gene matches. Germline V gene sequence: CDR1 MNHEY, CDR2 SVGAGI. This CDR3 reads CASQPGTSAHEQFL. The CDR3 coding sequence is TGTGCCAGCCAACCGGGGACTAGCGCCCATGAGCAGTTCCTC.